Described below is a single T cell receptor beta chain sequence and its context. Its recognized antigen is unknown. The sample holds no much larger clone one base away, and base qualities are not on file. The CDR3 runs 15 amino acids, cysteine and phenylalanine included. CDR3 DNA only is kept here, 45 bases in frame from base 1. V and J are truncated by 8 bases and 3 bases respectively, leaving an intervening sequence of 17 bases. The germline V gene (reference sequence) supplies CDR1 LNHDA and CDR2 SQIVND. These data belong to a study of T cells in Graves' hyperthyroidism and ophthalmopathy (dated by TCRdb to the late 2010s). About the full investigation: Peripheral blood was collected at initial diagnosis, before any treatment. To identify TCR V-J signatures that set the groups apart, the researchers used a discovery cohort of 100 patients, made up of around 40 with Graves' ophthalmopathy and some 56 with stable Graves' hyperthyroidism. Prospective prediction of ophthalmopathy was tested in an independent validation cohort of approximately 19 hyperthyroidism patients and roughly 16 patients who later progressed to ophthalmopathy. The roughly 99 discovery patients were divided at random into training and test sets in a 7:3 ratio. The study also compared thyroid tissue and blood T-cell repertoires from five or six Graves' hyperthyroidism patients. After blood sampling, hyperthyroidism patients were treated with methimazole at a starting dose of 30 mg daily, and ophthalmopathy patients were treated with high-dose intravenous methylprednisolone. TCR Vbeta CDR3 sequencing of fewer than 150 peripheral blood samples (43 ophthalmopathy, around 80 hyperthyroidism and approximately 17 progressor patients) is reported in the paper.

Stable Graves' hyperthyroidism was defined as the absence of progression to ophthalmopathy over 18 months of follow-up. The hyperthyroidism patients were between 18 and 65 years old and newly diagnosed, with a disease duration of less than 2 months. Any patient with an uncontrolled infection, another autoimmune disease, pregnancy or lactation was excluded. Diagnoses were established on the basis of clinical symptoms, serum thyroxine and TRAb, thyroid ultrasound, and orbital computed tomography. PBMCs were separated from roughly 10 ml of fresh peripheral blood using Ficoll-Paque density gradient centrifugation. Total RNA was extracted with Trizol reagent, and quality was checked on an Agilent 2100 Bioanalyzer. Results and caveats for the whole study, not just this receptor: Sample size was not statistically predetermined, and investigators were not blinded to group allocation. In cross-validation, a model built on a 13 V-J signature told ophthalmopathy apart from stable hyperthyroidism with 85% to 90% sensitivity and about 81% specificity, and in testing the same model reached 80%/75%. During validation, the model predicted progression to ophthalmopathy a median of about 6.5 months ahead of onset, with approximately 71% sensitivity and around 72% specificity. Blood samples also contained most of the expanded thyroid clonotypes (frequency above 0.001), which suggests that blood repertoires may reflect thyroid immune responses.

Amplification of TCR beta CDR3 regions was carried out from RNA transcripts. The TCR CDR3 was subjected to a first round of RT-PCR using the HTBI primer set and the Qiagen OneStep RT-PCR kit. A second multiplex PCR round built the libraries, followed by size selection and purification. Paired-end sequencing of the libraries was performed with 100 bp reads on an Illumina HiSeq2000. For the original study's pipeline: SOAPnuke was used to process the raw data, removing reads that contained adapters or uncalled bases, had a mean Phred below 15, or lacked an exact match to the constant primer or identifier. COPE v1.2.5 was used to merge high-quality paired reads, and clonotypes were defined as unique nucleotide sequences. MiTCR v1.1 was used to align clonotypes to the IMGT TRBV, TRBD and TRBJ reference segments. The analysis included only V-J combinations with a frequency above 0.0001, which together covered 99.2% of the repertoires. A TCS score was defined as the ratio between F50 (clonal expansion) and ExV (chaos), using BLOSUM62-based TCRdist between CDR3 peptides within each V-J. Welch's t-statistics and random forest reduced fewer than 600 V-J features to under 15, which were used in a naive Bayes classifier (R e1071). The public sequencing data were trimmed at Q25 with fastp and processed into clonotypes with MiXCR by TCRdb, which kept only in-frame beta chains. Each entry is one CDR3 protein sequence, shown with its most common DNA and genes. The authors' filters were not applied to this entry. The sample yields 300,000 to 450,000 distinct CDR3 sequences; 11% to 15% were counted once. The ten biggest clones cover roughly 11% of the sample.

Sequences were obtained from blood. The source is a woman aged 55-69 years with Graves' hyperthyroidism. The rearrangement joined TRBV19 to TRBJ1-5; no confident D gene assignment can be made. CDR3 region: CASGPLKGDNQPQHF. The sequenced DNA: TGTGCCAGTGGCCCATTAAAGGGCGACAATCAGCCCCAGCATTTT.